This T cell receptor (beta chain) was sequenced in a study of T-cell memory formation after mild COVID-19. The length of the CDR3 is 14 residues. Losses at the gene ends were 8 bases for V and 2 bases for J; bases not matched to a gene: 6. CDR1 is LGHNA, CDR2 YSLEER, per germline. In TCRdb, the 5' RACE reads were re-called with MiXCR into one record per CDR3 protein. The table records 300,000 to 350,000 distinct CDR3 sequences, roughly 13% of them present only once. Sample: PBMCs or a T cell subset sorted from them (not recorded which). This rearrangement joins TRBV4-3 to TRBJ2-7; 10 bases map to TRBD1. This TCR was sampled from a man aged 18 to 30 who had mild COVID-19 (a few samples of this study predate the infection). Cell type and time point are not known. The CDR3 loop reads CASRQGQGPYEQYF. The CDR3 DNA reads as TGCGCCAGCCGACAGGGACAGGGGCCCTACGAGCAGTACTTC.